The clone carrying this TCR beta chain was detected only a few times. Per the germline V gene, CDR1 is LGHNA and CDR2 is YSLEER. The CDR3 covers 13 residues. V lost 3 bases and J lost 15, with 17 bases in between. The sample belongs to a study of a mutant IDH1 vaccine in newly diagnosed glioma. Time point of the sample: baseline, week 1 (first vaccination visit). Treatment described: pre-vaccination baseline after standard-of-care therapy. The table came from immunoSEQ multiplex PCR; TCRdb's copy has only in-frame clones and leaves some out. The table includes tens of thousands of clones, around three quarters detected once.

The V call is TRBV4-3, the J call TRBJ2-2; a weak D match, TRBD1 (6 bases). The TCR originated in a middle-aged woman with glioma. The specimen was PBMCs, collected from a glioma patient treated with radiotherapy, temozolomide or both. CDR3 protein: CASSHDRSRVVFF. CDR3 bases: TGCGCCAGCAGCCACGACAGGTCCAGGGTGGTGTTTTTT.